A single T cell receptor (beta chain) is shown here with its context. The data stem from a study of blood T cell repertoires in COVID-19. Turning to the study itself: Donors in the United States, Italy and Spain gave samples during acute or convalescent COVID-19.

Measured with immunoSEQ multiplex PCR; TCRdb has only the in-frame clones, and not every one. The sample includes about 270,000 clones, around 90% of them seen just once. Grouping used clinical history reported by participants in a survey and questionnaire. CDR1 is LGHNA, CDR2 YNFKEQ, per germline. Trimming took off 3 bases at V and 4 bases at J, with 15 bases between the two ends. This CDR3 comprises 15 residues. V is TRBV4-2 and J is TRBJ2-5, with D maybe TRBD2 (6 bases). The sample comprised PBMCs or T cells enriched from blood (not recorded which). This sequence originates from a man between 35 and 55 years old who had been exposed to COVID-19. The CDR3: CASSHFTGEAETQYF. The CDR3 DNA follows: TGTGCCAGCAGCCACTTTACTGGGGAGGCAGAGACCCAGTACTTC.